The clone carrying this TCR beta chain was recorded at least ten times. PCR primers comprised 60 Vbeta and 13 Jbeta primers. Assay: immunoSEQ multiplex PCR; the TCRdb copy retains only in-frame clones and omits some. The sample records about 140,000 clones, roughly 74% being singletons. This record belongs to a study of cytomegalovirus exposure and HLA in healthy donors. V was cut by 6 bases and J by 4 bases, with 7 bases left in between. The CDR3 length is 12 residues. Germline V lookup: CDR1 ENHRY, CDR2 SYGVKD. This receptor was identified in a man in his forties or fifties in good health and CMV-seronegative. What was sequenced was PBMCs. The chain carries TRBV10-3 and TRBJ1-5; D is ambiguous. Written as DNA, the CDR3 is TGTGCCATCAGCCGTAGTAATCAGCCCCAGCATTTT. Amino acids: CAISRSNQPQHF.